The present T cell receptor beta chain was sequenced within a study of T cell responses to AZD1222 COVID-19 vaccine. A word on this clone: The antigen is not known.

Findings and limits, study-wide: Rises in breadth and depth of Spike-specific TCRs came after two AZD1222 doses. Without day 14 samples, only post-peak T cell repertoires were studied. Close to half of spike-specific TCRs reportedly recognize unmutated variant regions.

The table came from immunoSEQ multiplex PCR; TCRdb's copy has only in-frame clones and leaves some out. The sample contains some 150,000 clones, about nine tenths of which appear only once. V was shortened by 4 bases and J by 3 bases, with 7 bases between the two germline ends. The germline CDR1 and CDR2 sequences are LNHDA and SQIVND (reference sequence). The CDR3 consists of 13 residues. Sequences were derived from peripheral blood, sampled on day 0 of AZD1222 vaccination. The chain joins TRBV19 to TRBJ1-5; no reliable D call. This sequence originates from an adult in good health. For the CDR3, the DNA is TGTGCCAGTAGTAGCCAGGTCAATCAGCCCCAGCATTTT. Its protein is CASSSQVNQPQHF. The full variable domain, with the rest looked up from reference TRBV19 and TRBJ1-5, is DGGITQSPKYLFRKEGQNVTLSCEQNLNHDAMYWYRQDPGQGLRLIYYSQIVNDFQKGDIAEGYSVSREKKESFPLTVTSAQKNPTAFYLCASSSQVNQPQHFGDGTRLSIL.